This T cell receptor beta chain emerged from a study of beta chain features in type 1 diabetes. Across the whole study: The patients were much like the healthy donors in age, gender and cell yields. General observations from the study: All four CD4+ subsets from Type 1 diabetes patients carried moderately but significantly shorter TCRB CDR3s.

On this clone itself: What it binds is not known.

The V and J ends lost 3 bases and 3 bases respectively, with 6 bases between them. This CDR3 is built from 13 residues. CDR1 and CDR2 (germline): MNHNS, SASEGT. Expressed TCRB transcripts were sequenced because the isolated RNA had all been reverse transcribed beforehand. The assay was immunoSEQ multiplex PCR, and TCRdb's table has in-frame clones only and misses some. The profile shows about 240,000 clones, 25% to 35% of them singletons. This sequence joins TRBV6-1 and TRBJ1-3, with no clear D. Sequenced: central memory CD4+ T cells from blood. This receptor was taken from a man between 25 and 39 years old in good health. The CDR3 protein is CASSDLDGNTIYF. CDR3 bases: TGTGCCAGCAGTGACCTGGATGGAAACACCATATATTTT.